Included here is one T cell receptor (beta chain) sequence, with context. Its target is unknown. Clones were read by immunoSEQ multiplex PCR, and TCRdb kept only the in-frame ones, dropping some. The sample has some 460,000 clones, around 89% seen once. Treatment reported: around 19 received Ad26.COV2.S at low or high dose, single or two shots; about 5 received placebo; per-sample allocation not given. Sample collection was performed on day 63 after the first vaccine or placebo injection. The data are from a study of Ad26.COV2.S vaccination and SARS-CoV-2 variants. Study-level background: COV1001, an Ad26.COV2.S trial, supplied this vaccine-arm donor. In the study, Ad26.COV2.S was injected intramuscularly once, or twice 56 days apart.

Study outcomes and limitations: Vaccinated individuals (as opposed to placebo recipients) had higher spike-specific TCR breadth.

The V gene lost 4 bases and the J gene lost 13 bases, with 17 bases spanning the gap. The CDR3 consists of 13 residues. Germline V lookup: CDR1 SGHTA, CDR2 FQGTGA. This chain connects TRBV7-3 to TRBJ2-1, with D hard to call. This TCR was sampled from a person between 18 and 65 years old who received the Ad26.COV2.S COVID-19 vaccine or a placebo. The specimen was peripheral blood, collected in a trial of Ad26.COV2.S vaccine versus placebo. The CDR3 DNA is TGTGCCAGCAGCTCTCCCCCTGGTGGTACTCAGTTCTTC. Translation: CASSSPPGGTQFF.